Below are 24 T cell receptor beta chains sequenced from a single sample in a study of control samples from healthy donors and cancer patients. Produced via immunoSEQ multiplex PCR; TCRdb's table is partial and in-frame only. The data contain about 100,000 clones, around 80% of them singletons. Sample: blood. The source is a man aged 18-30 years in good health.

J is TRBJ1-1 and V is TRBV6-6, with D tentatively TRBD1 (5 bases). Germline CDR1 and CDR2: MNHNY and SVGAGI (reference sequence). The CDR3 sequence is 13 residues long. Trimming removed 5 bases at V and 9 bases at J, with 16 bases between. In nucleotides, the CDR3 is TGTGCCAGCAGTCAAGGACAAGACCTCCAAGCTTTCTTT. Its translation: CASSQGQDLQAFF.

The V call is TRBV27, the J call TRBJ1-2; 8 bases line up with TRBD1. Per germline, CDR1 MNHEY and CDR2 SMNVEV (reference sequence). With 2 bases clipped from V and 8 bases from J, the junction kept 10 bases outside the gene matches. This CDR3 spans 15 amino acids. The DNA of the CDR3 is TGTGCCAGCAGTTTAGCGGCAGGGGGCGCGGGAGGCTACACCTTC. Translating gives CASSLAAGGAGGYTF.

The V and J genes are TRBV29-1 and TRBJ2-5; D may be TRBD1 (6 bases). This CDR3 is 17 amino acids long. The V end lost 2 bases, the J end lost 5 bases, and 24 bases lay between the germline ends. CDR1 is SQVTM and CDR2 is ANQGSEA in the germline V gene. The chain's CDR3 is CSVEKDEGDNPAETQYF. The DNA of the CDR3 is TGCAGCGTTGAAAAGGACGAAGGGGACAACCCGGCGGAGACCCAGTACTTC.

CDR3 in amino acids: CASSAWGSQAYEQYF. CDR3 nucleotides: TGCGCCAGCAGCGCCTGGGGGTCACAGGCTTACGAGCAGTACTTC. V and J are TRBV4-3 and TRBJ2-7; the D gene could be TRBD1 or TRBD2 (5 bases each). This CDR3 contains 15 residues. Trimming removed 5 bases at V and 4 bases at J, with 18 bases between. Germline V lookup: CDR1 LGHNA, CDR2 YSLEER.

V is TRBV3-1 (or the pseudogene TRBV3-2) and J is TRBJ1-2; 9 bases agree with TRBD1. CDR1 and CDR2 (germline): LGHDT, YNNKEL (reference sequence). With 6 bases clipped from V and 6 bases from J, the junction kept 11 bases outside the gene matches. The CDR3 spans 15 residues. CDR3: CASRSNFRDRDGYTF. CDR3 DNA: TGTGCCAGCAGATCGAATTTCCGGGACAGGGATGGCTACACCTTC.

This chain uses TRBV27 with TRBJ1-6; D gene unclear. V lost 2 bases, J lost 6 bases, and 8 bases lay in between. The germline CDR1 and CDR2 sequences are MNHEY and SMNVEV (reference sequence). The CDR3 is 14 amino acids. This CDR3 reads CASSLGPLNSPLHF. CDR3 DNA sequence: TGTGCCAGCAGTTTAGGGCCCCTTAATTCACCCCTCCACTTT.

The CDR3 sequence: CASGLPFPETQYF. The CDR3 DNA sequence: TGTGCCAGCGGACTCCCTTTCCCAGAGACCCAGTACTTC. The chain employs TRBV25-1 and TRBJ2-5; the D gene is possibly TRBD2 (5 bases). Trimming stripped 8 bases from V and 4 bases from J, with 14 bases between. Germline lookup yields CDR1 MGHDK and CDR2 SYGVNS. This CDR3 contains 13 residues.

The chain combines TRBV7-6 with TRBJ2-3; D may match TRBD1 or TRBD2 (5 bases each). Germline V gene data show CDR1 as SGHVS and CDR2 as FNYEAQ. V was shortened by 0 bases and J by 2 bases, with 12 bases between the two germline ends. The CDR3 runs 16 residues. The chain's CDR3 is CASSLAGVRYTDTQYF. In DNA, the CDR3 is TGTGCCAGCAGCTTAGCGGGGGTTAGATACACAGATACGCAGTATTTT.

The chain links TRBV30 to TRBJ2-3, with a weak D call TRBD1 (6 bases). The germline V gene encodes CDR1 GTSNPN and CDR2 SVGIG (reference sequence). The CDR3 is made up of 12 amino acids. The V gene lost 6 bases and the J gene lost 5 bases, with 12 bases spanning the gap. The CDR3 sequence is CACTGQGDTQYF. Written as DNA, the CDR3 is TGTGCCTGTACAGGGCAGGGAGATACGCAGTATTTT.

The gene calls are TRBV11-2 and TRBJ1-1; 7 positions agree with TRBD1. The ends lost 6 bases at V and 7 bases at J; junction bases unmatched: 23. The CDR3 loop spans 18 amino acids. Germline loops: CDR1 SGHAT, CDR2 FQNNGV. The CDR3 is CASSFIFEDQTGAGEAFF. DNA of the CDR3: TGTGCCAGCAGTTTCATATTCGAGGACCAAACAGGGGCGGGTGAAGCTTTCTTT.

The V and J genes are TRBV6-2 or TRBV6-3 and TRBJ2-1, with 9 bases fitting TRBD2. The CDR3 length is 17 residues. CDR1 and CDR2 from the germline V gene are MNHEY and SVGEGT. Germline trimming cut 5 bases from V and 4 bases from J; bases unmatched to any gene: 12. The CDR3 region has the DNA TGTGCCAGCAGTCTACGACAAGCGGGGGGAAATTACAATGAGCAGTTCTTC. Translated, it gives CASSLRQAGGNYNEQFF.

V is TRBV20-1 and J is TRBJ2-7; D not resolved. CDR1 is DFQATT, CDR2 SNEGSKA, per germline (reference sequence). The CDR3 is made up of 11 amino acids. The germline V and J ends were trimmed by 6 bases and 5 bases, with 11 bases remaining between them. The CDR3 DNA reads TGCAGTGCCACCCCAGTTGACGAGCAGTACTTC. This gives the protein CSATPVDEQYF.

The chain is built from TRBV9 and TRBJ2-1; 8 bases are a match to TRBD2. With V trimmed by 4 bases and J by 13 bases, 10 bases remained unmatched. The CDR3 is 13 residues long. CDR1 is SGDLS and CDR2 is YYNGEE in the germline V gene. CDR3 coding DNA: TGTGCCAGCAGCTCTACTACCGGGACTAGACAGTTCTTC. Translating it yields CASSSTTGTRQFF.

DNA for the CDR3: TGTGCCAGCACTCCAGGGGGGGGCACCGGGGAGCTGTTTTTT. Encoded protein: CASTPGGGTGELFF. The gene calls are TRBV6-6 and TRBJ2-2; tentatively, D is TRBD1 or TRBD2 (7 bases each). Per germline, CDR1 MNHNY and CDR2 SVGAGI (reference sequence). CDR3 length: 14 residues. V was shortened by 7 bases and J by 4 bases, with 13 bases between the two germline ends.

The CDR3 DNA is TGTGCCAGCAGCTTGTCGGCCACCCTCACAGATACGCAGTATTTT. Translation gives CASSLSATLTDTQYF. The genes are TRBV5-6 and TRBJ2-3; D remains ambiguous. Per the germline V gene, CDR1 is SGHDT and CDR2 is YYEEEE. CDR3 length: 15 amino acids. V was pared by 1 base and J by 2 bases, with 11 bases between.

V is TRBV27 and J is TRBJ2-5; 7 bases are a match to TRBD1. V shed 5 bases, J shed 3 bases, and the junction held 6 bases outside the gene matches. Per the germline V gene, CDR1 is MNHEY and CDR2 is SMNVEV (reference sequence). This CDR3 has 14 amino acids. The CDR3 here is CASSRQGQEETQYF. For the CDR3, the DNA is TGTGCCAGCAGTAGACAGGGTCAAGAAGAGACCCAGTACTTC.

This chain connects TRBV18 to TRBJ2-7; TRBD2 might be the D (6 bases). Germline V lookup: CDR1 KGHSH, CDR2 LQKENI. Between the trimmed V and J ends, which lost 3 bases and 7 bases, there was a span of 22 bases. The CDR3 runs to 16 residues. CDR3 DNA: TGTGCCAGCTCACCGGTCCTTTCGGAGGGTGGAAAGGAGCAGTACTTC. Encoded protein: CASSPVLSEGGKEQYF. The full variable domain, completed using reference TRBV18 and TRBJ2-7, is NAGVMQNPRHLVRRRGQEARLRCSPMKGHSHVYWYRQLPEEGLKFMVYLQKENIIDESGMPKERFSAEFPKEGPSILRIQQVVRGDSAAYFCASSPVLSEGGKEQYFGPGTRLTVT.

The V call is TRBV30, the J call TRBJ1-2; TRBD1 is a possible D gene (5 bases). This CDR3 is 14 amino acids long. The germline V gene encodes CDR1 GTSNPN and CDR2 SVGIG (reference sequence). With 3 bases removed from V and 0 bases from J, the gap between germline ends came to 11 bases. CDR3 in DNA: TGTGCCTGGAGGGGACGCTGGGCTAACTATGGCTACACCTTC. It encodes CAWRGRWANYGYTF.

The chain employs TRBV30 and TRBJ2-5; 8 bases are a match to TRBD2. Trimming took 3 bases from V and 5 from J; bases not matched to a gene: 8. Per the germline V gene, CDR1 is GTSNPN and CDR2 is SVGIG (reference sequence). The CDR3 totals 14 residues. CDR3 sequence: CAWRPSGRLETQYF. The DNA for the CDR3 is TGTGCCTGGAGGCCTAGCGGGCGCCTGGAGACCCAGTACTTC.

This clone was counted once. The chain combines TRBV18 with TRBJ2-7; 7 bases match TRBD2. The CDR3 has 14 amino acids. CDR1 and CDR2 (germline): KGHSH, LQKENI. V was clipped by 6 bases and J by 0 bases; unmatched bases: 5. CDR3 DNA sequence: TGTGCCAGCTCCTTGGGGGGGAGCTCCTACGAGCAGTACTTC. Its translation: CASSLGGSSYEQYF. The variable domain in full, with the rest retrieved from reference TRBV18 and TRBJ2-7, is NAGVMQNPRHLVRRRGQEARLRCSPMKGHSHVYWYRQLPEEGLKFMVYLQKENIIDESGMPKERFSAEFPKEGPSILRIQQVVRGDSAAYFCASSLGGSSYEQYFGPGTRLTVT.

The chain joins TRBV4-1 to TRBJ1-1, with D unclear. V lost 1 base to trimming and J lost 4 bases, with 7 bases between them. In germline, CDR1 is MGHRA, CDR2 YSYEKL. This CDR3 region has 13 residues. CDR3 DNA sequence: TGCGCCAGCAGCCAAGTAGTGAGCACTGAAGCTTTCTTT. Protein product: CASSQVVSTEAFF.

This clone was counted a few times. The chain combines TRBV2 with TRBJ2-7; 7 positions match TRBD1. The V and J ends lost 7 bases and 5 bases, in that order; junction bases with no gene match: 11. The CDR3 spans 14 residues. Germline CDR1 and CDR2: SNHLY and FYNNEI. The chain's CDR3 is CASTVNRGPNEQYV. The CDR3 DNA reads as TGTGCCAGCACCGTAAACAGGGGACCGAACGAGCAGTACGTC.

The CDR3 nucleotides are TGCAGTGCACCAAGGATGTACGAGCAGTACTTC. It codes for CSAPRMYEQYF. This chain uses TRBV20-1 with TRBJ2-7; D unclear. V lost 6 bases to trimming and J lost 4 bases, with 10 bases between them. Germline values: CDR1 DFQATT, CDR2 SNEGSKA (reference sequence). This CDR3 has 11 amino acids.

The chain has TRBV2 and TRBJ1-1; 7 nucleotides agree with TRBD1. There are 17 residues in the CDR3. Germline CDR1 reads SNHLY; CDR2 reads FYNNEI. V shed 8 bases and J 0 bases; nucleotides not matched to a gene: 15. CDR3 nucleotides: TGTGCCAGCTATGCCGGGACAGCCCTCCCCATGAACACTGAAGCTTTCTTT. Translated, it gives CASYAGTALPMNTEAFF. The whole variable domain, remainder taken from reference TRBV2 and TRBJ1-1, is EPEVTQTPSHQVTQMGQEVILRCVPISNHLYFYWYRQILGQKVEFLVSFYNNEISEKSEIFDDQFSVERPDGSNFTLKIRSTKLEDSAMYFCASYAGTALPMNTEAFFGQGTRLTVV.